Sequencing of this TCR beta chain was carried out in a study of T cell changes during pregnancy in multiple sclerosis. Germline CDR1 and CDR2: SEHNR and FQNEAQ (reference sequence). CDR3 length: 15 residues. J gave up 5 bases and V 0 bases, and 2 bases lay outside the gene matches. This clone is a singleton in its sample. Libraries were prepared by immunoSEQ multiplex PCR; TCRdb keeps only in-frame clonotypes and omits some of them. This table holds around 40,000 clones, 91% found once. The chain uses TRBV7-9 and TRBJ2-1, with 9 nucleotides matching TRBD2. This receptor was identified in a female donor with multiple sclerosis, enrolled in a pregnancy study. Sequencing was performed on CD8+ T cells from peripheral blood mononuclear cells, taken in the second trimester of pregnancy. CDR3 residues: CASSLARLADNEQFF. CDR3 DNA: TGTGCCAGCAGCTTAGCGAGACTAGCGGACAATGAGCAGTTCTTC.